What follows are 11 T cell receptor beta chains derived from one specimen sequenced in a study of T cell responses to AZD1222 COVID-19 vaccine (dated by TCRdb to the early 2020s). Library preparation used the immunoSEQ multiplex PCR assay. The table was pulled from immuneACCESS by TCRdb, which kept in-frame rearrangements only. Such tables lose some clones; where checked, under half of the loss comes from unresolved V genes, and the rest has no known cause. The sample has more than 90,000 clones on record, more than 75% of them singletons. Around 4% of the sample comes from the top ten. This sample's time point label indicates: about 28 days (+/-7) after the second vaccine dose. Material: peripheral blood, obtained 28 days after the second AZD1222 dose. These receptors were obtained from an adult who received the AZD1222 COVID-19 vaccine.

The chain employs TRBV7-8 and TRBJ2-5; D possibly corresponds to TRBD1 (5 bases). With 10 bases removed from V and 5 bases from J, the gap between germline ends came to 23 bases. CDR3 length equals 15 residues. The germline V gene encodes CDR1 SGHVS and CDR2 FQNEAQ. Written as DNA, the CDR3 is TGTGCCACCCAGCTGGGGCCTAACTCTAGGGAGACCCAGTACTTC. Translating gives CATQLGPNSRETQYF.

The V call is TRBV19, the J call TRBJ1-4; D ambiguous. This CDR3 region has 12 residues. The germline V gene encodes CDR1 LNHDA and CDR2 SQIVND (reference sequence). The V and J ends lost 11 bases and 5 bases respectively, with 12 bases between them. Here the CDR3 DNA reads TGTGCCGCCGCCAGGAGGAATGAAAAACTGTTTTTT. It translates to CAAARRNEKLFF. Full variable domain (missing parts from reference TRBV19 and TRBJ1-4): DGGITQSPKYLFRKEGQNVTLSCEQNLNHDAMYWYRQDPGQGLRLIYYSQIVNDFQKGDIAEGYSVSREKKESFPLTVTSAQKNPTAFYLCAAARRNEKLFFGSGTQLSVL.

This rearrangement joins TRBV7-9 to TRBJ2-3; unclear D gene. The ends were cut back, 2 bases at V and 4 bases at J, with 10 bases in the middle. This CDR3 has 14 amino acids. Germline CDR1 SEHNR, CDR2 FQNEAQ (reference sequence). DNA of the CDR3: TGTGCCAGCAGCTTACTTGGCGAGGCAGATACGCAGTATTTT. It yields the protein CASSLLGEADTQYF. The full variable domain, in which reference TRBV7-9 and TRBJ2-3 provide the parts outside the CDR3, is DTGVSQNPRHKITKRGQNVTFRCDPISEHNRLYWYRQTLGQGPEFLTYFQNEAQLEKSRLLSDRFSAERPKGSFSTLEIQRTEQGDSAMYLCASSLLGEADTQYFGPGTRLTVL.

The chain is built from TRBV7-2 and TRBJ1-6; 9 positions match TRBD1. Germline V gives CDR1 SGHTA, CDR2 FQGNSA. Trimming at V came to 5 bases and at J to 9 bases, leaving 14 bases not matched to a gene. The CDR3 spans 17 residues. This chain's CDR3 is CASSPLPGQGTISPLHF. CDR3 bases: TGTGCCAGCAGCCCCTTACCGGGACAGGGAACGATTTCACCCCTCCACTTT. Full variable domain (rest looked up from reference TRBV7-2 and TRBJ1-6): GAGVSQSPSNKVTEKGKDVELRCDPISGHTALYWYRQSLGQGLEFLIYFQGNSAPDKSGLPSDRFSAERTGGSVSTLTIQRTQQEDSAVYLCASSPLPGQGTISPLHFGNGTRLTVT.

The chain is built from TRBV4-1 and TRBJ1-3; D not certain. The CDR3 runs 15 residues. Between the trimmed V and J ends, which lost 4 bases and 3 bases, there was a span of 13 bases. Per germline, CDR1 MGHRA and CDR2 YSYEKL. The CDR3 DNA reads as TGCGCCAGCAGCCCCGGACTTTTCTTTGGAAACACCATATATTTT. Protein product: CASSPGLFFGNTIYF.

This clone was picked up one time. The gene calls are TRBV28 and TRBJ2-6; D gene uncertain. Germline CDR1 is MDHEN and CDR2 is SYDVKM. This CDR3 region has 13 residues. V lost 7 bases and J 0 bases, leaving 4 bases between the germline ends. The CDR3 region is CASTVSGANVLTF. In DNA form, the CDR3 reads TGTGCCAGCACCGTCTCTGGGGCCAACGTCCTGACTTTC.

V is TRBV7-2 and J is TRBJ1-1, with D tentatively TRBD1 (5 bases). The germline V gene has CDR1 SGHTA and CDR2 FQGNSA. V lost 4 bases and J 11 bases, leaving 14 bases between the germline ends. CDR3 size: 12 residues. CDR3 nucleotide sequence: TGTGCCAGCAGCTCGACAGTCTGGGAGGCTTTCTTT. Protein: CASSSTVWEAFF.

The rearrangement joins TRBV4-2 to TRBJ2-5; D unresolved. V dropped 0 bases and J dropped 4 bases, with 9 bases sitting between them. Looked up from germline, CDR1 is LGHNA and CDR2 is YNFKEQ. The CDR3 totals 14 residues. CDR3 DNA: TGTGCCAGCAGCCAAGATAGCTGGGGAGAGACCCAGTACTTC. Its protein is CASSQDSWGETQYF.

The chain recombines TRBV7-8 with TRBJ2-5, with 9 nucleotides matching TRBD2. Germline lookup yields CDR1 SGHVS and CDR2 FQNEAQ. This CDR3 has 12 amino acids. V trimming: 4 bases; J trimming: 13 bases; junction bases outside the gene matches: 7. Here the CDR3 DNA reads TGTGCCAGCAGCTGGGGCGGGAGGGTTCGGTACTTC. Translating gives CASSWGGRVRYF.

The chain is built from TRBV30 and TRBJ1-2; TRBD1 matches at 8 bases. Germline lookup yields CDR1 GTSNPN and CDR2 SVGIG (reference sequence). V shed 4 bases, J shed 4 bases, and the junction held 2 bases outside the gene matches. The CDR3 length is 12 residues. The CDR3 bases are TGTGCCTGGACGGGACAGGTCTATGGCTACACCTTC. Translation: CAWTGQVYGYTF.

The V and J genes are TRBV25-1 and TRBJ2-5, with TRBD1 matching 8 bases. Germline-derived CDR1 and CDR2 are MGHDK and SYGVNS. V shed 6 bases, J shed 1 base, and the junction held 4 bases outside the gene matches. The CDR3 extends over 14 amino acids. CDR3 in amino acids: CASRGTGRQETQYF. CDR3 sequence (DNA): TGTGCCAGCAGGGGGACAGGACGCCAAGAGACCCAGTACTTC.